The clone carrying this T cell receptor beta chain was seen only once. These data come from a study of OX40 agonist ivuxolimab in advanced cancers. Study in general: Patients with hepatocellular carcinoma, melanoma, renal cell or head and neck cancer made up the dose-escalation patients.

Repertoires were generated with immunoSEQ multiplex PCR, while TCRdb's copy carries only in-frame clones and drops some. This sample carries about 150,000 clones, around nine tenths of them seen once, and the ten largest clones take about 1.1%. Trimming took off 6 bases at V and 9 bases at J, with 9 bases between the two ends. Germline V gene lookup returns CDR1 LNHDA and CDR2 SQIVND (reference sequence). This CDR3 region has 11 residues. J is TRBJ2-1 and V is TRBV19; D is perhaps TRBD1 (5 bases). The sequences come from CD4+ or CD8+ T cells sorted from blood, collected in a trial of the OX40 agonist ivuxolimab. The source of this sequence is an adult with an advanced solid tumor such as melanoma, head and neck, liver or kidney cancer. The DNA for the CDR3 is TGTGCCAGTAGCAAGCAGGGTGAGCAGTTCTTC. This encodes CASSKQGEQFF.